This T cell receptor (beta chain) was identified during a study of T cells in Graves' hyperthyroidism and ophthalmopathy. For the study at large: Initial diagnosis, before any treatment, was when peripheral blood was collected. Points from the study as a whole: A model of 13 V-J pairs discriminated ophthalmopathy from stable hyperthyroidism.

Patients aged 18 to 65 with hyperthyroidism were newly diagnosed, with duration under 2 months. The study left out patients who had uncontrolled infection, other autoimmune disease, pregnancy or lactation. Researchers took RNA transcripts and amplified the TCR beta CDR3 regions from them. HTBI primers were employed in a first-round RT-PCR of the TCR CDR3. Via MiXCR, TCRdb re-called the multiplex PCR reads, giving one row per CDR3 protein. The sample holds hundreds of thousands of distinct CDR3 sequences, around 14% seen once. This CDR3 is built from 14 residues. Germline CDR1 reads SQVTM; CDR2 reads ANQGSEA. V lost 1 base, J lost 2 bases, and 10 bases lay in between. To note about this clonotype: Antigen: not known.

Sequenced: blood. This clonotype was obtained from a woman aged 18-29 years with Graves' hyperthyroidism. The V call is TRBV29-1, the J call TRBJ2-3; D gene unclear. CDR3 loop: CSVEVGRPTDTQYF. In DNA, the CDR3 is TGCAGCGTTGAAGTTGGACGACCCACAGATACGCAGTATTTT.